A selection of T cell receptor beta chains follows, all from one sample in a study of high-grade serous ovarian cancer treatment subgroups. Profiled with immunoSEQ multiplex PCR; TCRdb holds only in-frame clones, not every one. The table has fewer than 35,000 clones, approximately 79% seen once; the top ten hold 2.1%. Sequencing was performed on tumor tissue. Receptors were obtained from a human donor with high-grade serous ovarian cancer. The CDR3 runs from the conserved cysteine through the conserved F or W. The order of the fields is V gene, clone size, J gene, D gene, CDR3 protein, CDR3 DNA. A D gene is named only where the DNA matches it firmly. Clone size appears in some rows only: once, few, many, or a class for an expanded clone.

TRBV4-1	NA	TRBJ2-7	TRBD1	CASSQEDRAFYEQYF	TGCGCCAGCAGCCAAGAAGACAGGGCTTTCTACGAGCAGTACTTC
TRBV30	NA	TRBJ1-2	TRBD1	CAAAGTEGRYGYTF	TGTGCCGCAGCCGGGACAGAGGGAAGATATGGCTACACCTTC
TRBV5-1	NA	TRBJ2-1	TRBD2	CASSITGGSNHEQFF	TGCGCCAGCAGCATAACTGGCGGGAGTAACCATGAGCAGTTCTTC
TRBV5-6	NA	TRBJ2-5	TRBD2	CASSLGASGLYQETQYF	TGTGCCAGCAGCTTGGGTGCTAGCGGGCTGTACCAAGAGACCCAGTACTTC
TRBV30	NA	TRBJ2-3	NA	CAWKTRVSTDTQYF	TGTGCCTGGAAGACGCGCGTTAGCACAGATACGCAGTATTTT
TRBV6-5	NA	TRBJ1-2	TRBD1	CASSRTGYESGYTF	TGTGCCAGCAGTAGGACAGGGTACGAGTCTGGCTACACCTTC
TRBV14	NA	TRBJ2-7	NA	CASSQGGITYEQYF	TGTGCCAGCAGCCAAGGCGGCATCACCTACGAGCAGTACTTC
TRBV29-1	NA	TRBJ2-5	NA	CSVVRETQYF	TGCAGCGTGGTGAGAGAGACCCAGTACTTC
TRBV18	few	TRBJ2-7	NA	CASSPKDYEQYF	TGTGCCAGCTCACCAAAGGACTACGAGCAGTACTTC
TRBV6-1	once	TRBJ2-2	TRBD1	CASSGTGWENTGELFF	TGTGCCAGCAGTGGGACAGGGTGGGAGAACACCGGGGAGCTGTTTTTT
TRBV6-5	NA	TRBJ1-1	TRBD1	CASSYRDRGSEAFF	TGTGCCAGCAGTTACCGGGACAGGGGCAGCGAAGCTTTCTTT